What follows are 7 T cell receptor beta chains derived from one specimen sequenced in a study of cytomegalovirus exposure and HLA in healthy donors. Amplification used 60 Vbeta primers and 13 Jbeta primers. Profiled with immunoSEQ multiplex PCR; TCRdb holds only in-frame clones, not every one. This sample has about 170,000 clones; just over 75% occur once, and the top ten carry about 1.5%. Sequenced input: PBMCs. These receptors were collected from a woman younger than 45 in good health and CMV-seropositive.

The chain has TRBV5-6 and TRBJ2-1; perhaps TRBD2 as D (5 bases). Germline assignment: CDR1 SGHDT and CDR2 YYEEEE. The germline V and J ends were trimmed by 4 bases and 9 bases, with 20 bases remaining between them. The length of the CDR3 is 15 residues. In DNA, the CDR3 is TGTGCCAGCAGCCTACGGCTCCCCTCCCGGGGTGAGCAGTTCTTC. The encoded protein is CASSLRLPSRGEQFF.

This chain connects TRBV30 to TRBJ1-5; D is possibly TRBD1 (5 bases). CDR1 is GTSNPN and CDR2 is SVGIG in the germline V gene (reference sequence). This CDR3 region has 18 residues. V dropped 1 base and J dropped 6 bases, with 25 bases sitting between them. The CDR3 here is CAWSAPPGTWGGSQPQHF. The CDR3 nucleotides are TGTGCCTGGAGTGCCCCTCCCGGGACCTGGGGAGGGAGTCAGCCCCAGCATTTT.

The chain carries TRBV19 and TRBJ2-7; a weak D match, TRBD2 (7 bases). The CDR3 is 16 amino acids. Trimming left V 5 bases short and J 4 bases short, with 21 bases between. The germline gives CDR1 LNHDA, CDR2 SQIVND (reference sequence). This CDR3 reads CASSWGPGGSYYEQYF. In DNA form, the CDR3 reads TGTGCCAGTAGTTGGGGGCCCGGCGGGAGTTATTACGAGCAGTACTTC.

This clone was seen just once. As DNA, the CDR3 is TGTGCCAGCACCCTGGAGGTGACAGGGGGCTACGAGCAGTACTTC. Translating it yields CASTLEVTGGYEQYF. The J gene is TRBJ2-7, the V gene TRBV27; 9 bases map to TRBD1. Germline values: CDR1 MNHEY, CDR2 SMNVEV (reference sequence). The CDR3 totals 15 residues. The V gene end was trimmed by 7 bases and the J gene end by 3 bases; junction bases not matched to a gene: 10.

The chain has TRBV7-8 and TRBJ2-2; D perhaps matches TRBD1 (6 bases). There are 15 residues in the CDR3. Looked up from germline, CDR1 is SGHVS and CDR2 is FQNEAQ. The V gene lost 2 bases and the J gene lost 1 base, with 8 bases spanning the gap. This chain's CDR3 is CASSLPGQNTGELFF. CDR3 DNA sequence: TGTGCCAGCAGCTTACCGGGACAGAACACCGGGGAGCTGTTTTTT.

The chain is built from TRBV30 and TRBJ2-1; no reliable D call. V was clipped by 1 base and J by 9 bases, with 13 bases between them. This CDR3 spans 13 amino acids. Germline lookup yields CDR1 GTSNPN and CDR2 SVGIG (reference sequence). CDR3 DNA sequence: TGTGCCTGGAGTGGGCATCTCTCGGGTGAGCAGTTCTTC. This encodes CAWSGHLSGEQFF.

The chain employs TRBV2 and TRBJ2-5; D remains unclear. Trimming shortened V by 7 bases and J by 1 base, and 10 bases separated the two germline ends. Per the germline V gene, CDR1 is SNHLY and CDR2 is FYNNEI. The CDR3 loop spans 13 amino acids. CDR3 coding DNA: TGTGCCAGCACTTGGGCACCCCAAGAGACCCAGTACTTC. Its translation: CASTWAPQETQYF. The full variable domain, with the rest looked up from reference TRBV2 and TRBJ2-5, is EPEVTQTPSHQVTQMGQEVILRCVPISNHLYFYWYRQILGQKVEFLVSFYNNEISEKSEIFDDQFSVERPDGSNFTLKIRSTKLEDSAMYFCASTWAPQETQYFGPGTRLLVL.